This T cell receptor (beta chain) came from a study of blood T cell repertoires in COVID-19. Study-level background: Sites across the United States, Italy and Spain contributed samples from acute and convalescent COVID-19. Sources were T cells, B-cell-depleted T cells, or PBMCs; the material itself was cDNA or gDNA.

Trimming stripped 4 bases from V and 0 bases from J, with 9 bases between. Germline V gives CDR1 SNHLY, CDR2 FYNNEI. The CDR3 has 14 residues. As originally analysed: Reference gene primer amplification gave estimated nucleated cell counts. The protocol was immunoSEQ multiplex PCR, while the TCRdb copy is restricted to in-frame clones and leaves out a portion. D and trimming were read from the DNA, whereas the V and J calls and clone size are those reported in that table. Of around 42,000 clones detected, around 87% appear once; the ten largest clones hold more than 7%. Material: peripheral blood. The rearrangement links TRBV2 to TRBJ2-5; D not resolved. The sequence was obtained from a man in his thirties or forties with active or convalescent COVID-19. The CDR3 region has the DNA TGTGCCAGCAGTGTCTGGTCAGACCAAGAGACCCAGTACTTC. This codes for CASSVWSDQETQYF.